A single T cell receptor beta chain is shown here with its context. Its antigen remains undetermined. Per-base quality was not reported, and no clone a single base away is much larger than it. Clipping removes 5 bases from V and 10 bases from J, with 7 as the unmatched junction base count. From the cysteine up to the phenylalanine, the CDR3 has a length of 12 residues. CDR3 DNA is the only sequence kept; it has 36 bases, read in frame from the first base. The germline V gene (reference sequence) sets CDR1 to MNHEY and CDR2 to SMNVEV. In total, around 600 healthy bone marrow donors made up the cohort. Cohort members were all nominally healthy when sampled, although unrecorded immune exposures were likely present. The donor tested CMV seropositive and was one of the 289 seropositive cohort members. A peripheral blood sample was provided by each donor, and peripheral blood mononuclear cells were used for TCR beta sequencing. Genomic DNA extraction from the blood cell samples was performed with the Qiagen DNeasy Blood Extraction Kit.

This record belongs to a study of cytomegalovirus exposure and HLA in healthy donors (dated by TCRdb to about 2017). Background on the whole study: In an earlier analysis of 450 to 750 of the donors, 276 Gb of sequence data and 120 million or so unique TCR beta sequences from roughly 180 million T cells were reported. Approximately 330 gigabases of sequencing data and tens of millions of unique TCR sequences made up an early release that covered several hundred HLA-typed donors. Of the roughly 410 genotyped donors, less than 85% were placed in the genetic ancestry cluster associated with self-reported Caucasian donors. The study aimed to test whether signatures of past pathogen exposure could be identified by cataloging public T cell receptors. The T cell repertoires of 666 subjects were profiled by immunosequencing and related to cytomegalovirus serostatus. A separate validation cohort of roughly 120 different subjects was used in addition to the approximately 640-subject first cohort. To predict cytomegalovirus infection status, the study combined high-throughput TCR immunosequencing, statistical association of individual TCRs with disease status, and machine learning. A later analysis re-analyzed previously published TCR beta repertoires from approximately 700 donors and added high-resolution HLA genotyping to study TCR occurrence patterns. Rather than using new phenotypic data, the later analysis identified candidate immune exposures from TCR beta sequences and from how often those sequences occurred across donors. To decide whether each TCR beta V gene segment behaved as functional or pseudogenic, an earlier analysis of several hundred of the donors relied on high-throughput TCR beta sequencing. Donor age, sex, ethnicity and CMV serostatus were collected together with the repertoire data. In a later genetic analysis, genome-wide SNP genotypes for about three fifths of the roughly 670 donors were used, and that subset was treated as a discovery cohort. All discovery cohort repertoires had been generated using a single sequencing platform. HLA typing covered class I and class II loci at four-digit resolution. The number of donors typed differed by locus, with about 629-630 for A, B, C, DRB1 and DQB1, more than 500 for DQA1, 600 to 610 for DPA1, and around 460 for DPB1. Roughly 5 DR-DQ haplotypes were handled as single units for association and clustering because linkage in the cohort was strong. Across some 400 genotyped donors of the cohort, an average of about 250,000 unique TCR beta nucleotide sequences per donor were sequenced, and approximately 19% of those sequences were non-productive. General conclusions and limits of the study: In a later analysis, most CMV-associated TCR beta chains were found to appear HLA-restricted, with HLA associations seemingly driven largely by CMV exposure. Immune exposure information for the cohort was limited to CMV serostatus. About 17 rarely observed V segments, including chromosome 9 orphons, were excluded from the earlier analysis of several hundred of the donors because counts were too low. Some IMGT-functional V segments, including TRBV6-2 and TRBV6-3, could not be told apart with the 87-base-pair reads, so those segments were excluded. While some public TCRs were present in many individuals, most TCR sequences turned up only very rarely across donors. In vitro tests confirmed that three of the cytomegalovirus-associated TCR beta chains recognize cytomegalovirus antigens. It was suggested by the authors that the approach could potentially be generalized to other disease states and immunological phenotypes. Compared with equally common non-associated chains, HLA-associated TCR beta chains in a later analysis were more clonally expanded and had lower generation probabilities. Compared with the roughly 710-donor mean, donors in an Asian-associated ancestry cluster had fewer N-insertions in productive TCRs, according to a later genetic analysis. In this cohort, only TCR beta chains were sequenced, and detectable features were limited by the absence of alpha or paired-chain data. Several of the top co-occurrence clusters appeared to be linked to parvovirus B19, influenza, CMV and Epstein-Barr virus, according to a later analysis. A cluster of highly shared sequence variants was judged likely to represent a technical artifact of the sequencing pipeline. In an earlier analysis of several hundred of the donors, most TCR beta V segments were observed in productive rearrangements about 87% or about 30% of the time, broadly matching IMGT annotations. In a later genetic analysis, a missense DCLRE1C variant was associated with V-gene and J-gene trimming of TCR beta chains, and the association was replicated in an independent cohort. Cytomegalovirus status was reported to be diagnosed by the classifier with high specificity and sensitivity in both the original and validation cohorts. Correlated functional status among segregating V segments might reflect linkage disequilibrium, but an unknown experimental factor could not be ruled out. A later analysis associated about 17,000 TCR beta sequences with specific HLA alleles at a false discovery rate of 0.05. The presence/absence analyses assumed that sequencing depth was roughly uniform across donors, and that assumption may not be true. The study listed over 150 TCR beta chains as associated with cytomegalovirus. When HLA alleles, especially DR and DQ, strongly co-occurred, attributing TCR associations to individual alleles was difficult. Because some donors lacked HLA typing at each locus, the association tests relied only on the typed subset. In a later analysis, TCR association rates were found to vary across HLA loci, with the most associated TCRs seen for DRB1 alleles and the fewest for HLA-C alleles. A further reported finding was that TCR beta sequences accurately predicted the HLA-A and HLA-B alleles for most subjects in the first cohort.

The library was generated by the immunoSEQ multiplex PCR assay. A mixture of 60 forward primers for TCR Vbeta segments and 13 reverse primers for TCR Jbeta segments was used in the multiplex PCR. A multiplex PCR assay on genomic DNA amplified the CDR3 region of rearranged TCR beta genes. On the Illumina HiSeq System, the amplified TCR beta libraries were sequenced as 87-base-pair reads. On the authors' methods: Across the 500 to 750 repertoires, a later analysis counted around 80 million unique TCR beta chains, roughly 11 million of which were shared by at least two donors. A nearest-neighbor algorithm error-corrected the raw reads and collapsed the reads into unique sequences, merging closely related sequences to remove PCR and sequencing errors. CDR3 sequences were aligned to IMGT reference sequences to assign V, D and J gene segments. For a sequence to be retained, at least a six-nucleotide match to both a V gene segment and a J gene segment was required. Rearrangements were classified as productive when the CDR3 lacked stop codons and remained in frame with V and J, and all other rearrangements were classified as non-productive. CDR3 was defined by IMGT convention, running from the second conserved V-encoded cysteine to the conserved J-encoded phenylalanine. Sequences without an unambiguous match to a single V gene segment were excluded from the earlier analysis of several hundred of the donors. In an earlier analysis of more than 500 of the donors, a V segment was called functional when productive rearrangements were above 56.7%, and segregating when the standard deviation between donors exceeded 5%. A statistical classification framework was built to diagnose cytomegalovirus status from the catalog of TCR beta chain sequences. A later analysis assigned V and J genes by comparing TCR nucleotide sequences with IMGT/GENE-DB human TR gene sequences. In a later analysis, CDR3 sequences and most-parsimonious VDJ recombination scenarios were assigned using the TCRdist pipeline. In a later analysis, each TCR beta chain was defined by its CDR3 amino acid sequence together with its V-gene family, and reads lacking a unique V-gene family were excluded. To address suspected cross-contamination and a sequencing artifact, a later analysis removed roughly 580 highly shared, low-generation-probability nucleotide sequences. For each public chain, a later analysis derived a clonal expansion index from normalized ranks of inferred template counts within each repertoire. In a later analysis, generation probabilities were computed with a VDJ recombination model fitted to out-of-frame rearrangements, and the resulting probabilities were checked against IGoR. In a later analysis, hypergeometric tests were used to score TCR-TCR, TCR-HLA and TCR-CMV co-occurrence, with a repertoire-size bias correction applied to TCR pairs. To estimate false discovery rates, a later analysis permuted the HLA or CMV assignments 20 times. In a later analysis, co-occurring TCRs were grouped with DBSCAN, and TCRdist sequence similarity was added when clustering was performed within HLA-allele-positive subsets. Repertoires with fewer than 30,000 or more than 120,000 public chains were left out of co-occurrence clustering, as were about five repertoires with anomalous nucleotide sharing. Drawn from immuneACCESS, this table holds only the in-frame rearrangements with V and J called that TCRdb kept. Clones are partly lost; checked studies trace under half to an unresolved V gene and leave the rest unexplained. V, J and clone size derive from that table, while D and trimming were established from the DNA sequence. This sample lists 150,000 or so clones; about 84% were detected once. Approximately 1.2% of the sample lies in the top ten.

This chain joins TRBV27 to TRBJ1-2, and 7 junction bases match TRBD1. This TCR came from a man aged 45-65 years in good health and CMV-seropositive. The sequenced sample was PBMCs. The CDR3 amino acid sequence is: CASSSRQGVYTF. In nucleotide form, the sequence is TGTGCCAGCAGTAGCAGACAGGGTGTCTACACCTTC.